The 25 T cell receptor beta chains in this list originate from one sample, sequenced in a study of metastatic and nonmetastatic thyroid tumors. Thyroid surgery was preceded by no treatment in any patient. MiXCR was used by TCRdb to re-call the PCR reads. The sample lists roughly 13,000 clones, roughly 28% seen once, with roughly 4.3% in the top ten. What was sequenced was blood. The source of these receptors is a female donor with papillary thyroid cancer or a benign thyroid nodule (not recorded which). Some clones in this sample may be carry-over from other donors' samples.

The chain couples TRBV27 to TRBJ2-1, with 13 nucleotides matching TRBD2. CDR1 and CDR2 (germline): MNHEY, SMNVEV (reference sequence). V was clipped by 5 bases and J by 7 bases; unmatched bases: 8. CDR3 size: 16 residues. The CDR3 here is CASSAGLAGVKNEQFF. CDR3 DNA sequence: TGTGCCAGCAGTGCCGGACTAGCGGGAGTGAAAAATGAGCAGTTCTTC.

V usage is TRBV27 and J usage is TRBJ2-7; 7 nucleotides line up with TRBD2. The CDR3 is made up of 14 amino acids. Germline V gene data show CDR1 as MNHEY and CDR2 as SMNVEV (reference sequence). The J segment lost 3 bases and the V segment lost 3 bases, leaving 5 bases of the junction unmatched. The CDR3 nucleotides are TGTGCCAGCAGTTTCGGTCTAGCGGACTACGAGCAGTACTTC. Amino acid sequence: CASSFGLADYEQYF.

This clone has only one observation. The genes are TRBV20-1 and TRBJ2-7; 12 bases fit TRBD2. The CDR3 runs 15 residues. Germline V lookup: CDR1 DFQATT, CDR2 SNEGSKA (reference sequence). Trimming removed 3 bases from V and 2 bases from J; junction bases left unmatched: 5. Here the CDR3 reads CSARGSSGRAYEQYF. CDR3 bases: TGCAGTGCTAGGGGATCTAGCGGGAGGGCCTACGAGCAGTACTTC.

Only a few counts were recorded for this clone. The V gene is TRBV11-3, the J gene TRBJ2-1; a weak D match, TRBD2 (7 bases). Germline loops: CDR1 SGHNT, CDR2 YENEEA. V was pared by 3 bases and J by 10 bases, with 16 bases between. This CDR3 is 14 amino acids long. The CDR3 DNA follows: TGTGCCAGCAGCTTCGGCCTTGGGGGGGCGGAGCAGTTCTTC. It encodes CASSFGLGGAEQFF.

The table lists this clone with many counts. This CDR3 is also generated by other DNA sequences in the sample. The gene calls are TRBV28 and TRBJ2-4, with TRBD2 as a possible D gene (5 bases). CDR1 and CDR2 from the germline V gene are MDHEN and SYDVKM. The length of the CDR3 is 14 residues. V lost 2 bases and J lost 8, with 13 bases in between. Here the CDR3 DNA reads TGTGCCAGCAGTTTAGCCCCCGGGGTAGACATTCAGTACTTC. Translating it yields CASSLAPGVDIQYF. Full variable domain (missing parts from reference TRBV28 and TRBJ2-4): DVKVTQSSRYLVKRTGEKVFLECVQDMDHENMFWYRQDPGLGLRLIYFSYDVKMKEKGDIPEGYSVSREKKERFSLILESASTNQTSMYLCASSLAPGVDIQYFGAGTRLSVL.

Relative to its sample, this clone is medium-sized (0.01 to 0.1%). The chain is built from TRBV7-3 and TRBJ1-1; D ambiguous. Germline loops: CDR1 SGHTA, CDR2 FQGTGA. The CDR3 length is 14 residues. Trimming removed 6 bases from V and 3 bases from J, with 14 bases in between. The CDR3 protein is CASRKSWEDTEAFF. CDR3 nucleotide sequence: TGTGCCAGCAGGAAATCCTGGGAGGACACTGAAGCTTTCTTT.

Here the CDR3 DNA reads TGTGCCAGCAGCGTAAAGGCAGCCCAGGGTGAGCAGTTCTTC. This translates into CASSVKAAQGEQFF. The chain links TRBV9 to TRBJ2-1; TRBD1 is a possible D gene (5 bases). The CDR3 length is 14 residues. Trimming cost V 1 base and J 9 bases, with 14 bases left between them. Germline CDR1 and CDR2: SGDLS and YYNGEE.

In regard to this clone: The sample carries other DNA sequences with the same CDR3. V gene TRBV5-1 combines with J gene TRBJ2-7; D not resolved. Trimming left V 0 bases short and J 0 bases short, with 7 bases between. Germline assignment: CDR1 SGHRS and CDR2 YFSETQ. This CDR3 has 14 residues. CDR3 nucleotides: TGCGCCAGCAGCTTGGCCGGCAACTCCTACGAGCAGTACTTC. Protein product: CASSLAGNSYEQYF.

The chain combines TRBV12-3 or TRBV12-4 with TRBJ1-1, with TRBD1 matching 7 bases. The V and J ends lost 6 bases and 8 bases, in that order; junction bases with no gene match: 9. The CDR3 consists of 13 residues. CDR3 residues: CASSRDSELEAFF. The CDR3 DNA follows: TGTGCCAGCAGCCGGGACAGCGAACTGGAAGCTTTCTTT.

The gene calls are TRBV12-3 or TRBV12-4 and TRBJ2-3; possibly TRBD2 for D (5 bases). The CDR3 length is 14 residues. Between the trimmed V and J ends, which lost 6 bases and 7 bases, there was a span of 17 bases. CDR3 amino acids: CASRISGLTYTQYF. CDR3 DNA: TGTGCCAGCAGGATATCAGGACTTACATATACGCAGTATTTT.

This clone is labeled medium-sized. The chain couples TRBV4-1 to TRBJ2-7; 8 bases are shared with TRBD1. This CDR3 region has 15 residues. J gave up 2 bases and V 1 base, and 4 bases lay outside the gene matches. CDR1 and CDR2 (germline): MGHRA, YSYEKL. For the CDR3, the DNA is TGCGCCAGCAGCCAAGGGGGACAGGCAACCTACGAGCAGTACTTC. Translating gives CASSQGGQATYEQYF.

This clone is categorized as medium-sized. The chain links TRBV5-1 to TRBJ1-4; D may be TRBD1 (6 bases). CDR3 size: 14 residues. CDR1 and CDR2 (germline): SGHRS, YFSETQ. V shed 2 bases and J shed 4 bases, with 9 bases lying between them. CDR3 sequence: CASSLQGGNEKLFF. The DNA of the CDR3 is TGCGCCAGCAGCTTACAGGGTGGTAATGAAAAACTGTTTTTT.

This clone is medium-sized (0.01 to 0.1%) by share. V is TRBV20-1 and J is TRBJ2-7; 10 bases are a match to TRBD2. The V gene's germline CDR1 is DFQATT and CDR2 SNEGSKA (reference sequence). This CDR3 contains 14 residues. V was clipped by 3 bases and J by 2 bases; unmatched bases: 4. The CDR3 DNA reads as TGCAGTGCTAGCCCTAGCGGGGGAACCTACGAGCAGTACTTC. Translated, it gives CSASPSGGTYEQYF.

This clone was recorded at least ten times. A much bigger clone sits one base away, suggesting this may be a read error. The same CDR3 can be traced to other DNA sequences in this sample. The chain recombines TRBV4-1 with TRBJ1-1; D is perhaps TRBD1 (6 bases). The CDR3 has 15 residues. Trimming cost V 0 bases and J 11 bases, with 19 bases left between them. Germline V gives CDR1 MGHRA, CDR2 YSYEKL. Here the CDR3 DNA reads TGCGCCAGCAGCCAAGATTGGGGGGCTAGAGGTGAGGCTTTCTTT. Translating gives CASSQDWGARGEAFF.

This clone is deemed medium-sized. This sequence joins TRBV2 and TRBJ1-2, with D maybe TRBD1 (5 bases). Germline values: CDR1 SNHLY, CDR2 FYNNEI. The CDR3 has 14 amino acids. V was pared by 1 base and J by 5 bases, with 11 bases between. In DNA, the CDR3 is TGTGCCAGCAGTGAAGGTTTGGGGGGGTATGGCTACACCTTC. Amino acids: CASSEGLGGYGYTF.

By proportion, this clone is medium-sized (0.01 to 0.1%). The rearrangement uses TRBV7-2 and TRBJ1-3, with a weak D call TRBD1 (5 bases). Trimming pared 5 bases from V and 0 bases from J, leaving 11 bases between. Germline CDR1 and CDR2: SGHTA and FQGNSA. This CDR3 contains 15 residues. Written as DNA, the CDR3 is TGTGCCAGCAGCCTCAGGGCGAGCTCTGGAAACACCATATATTTT. Its protein is CASSLRASSGNTIYF. The full variable domain, in which reference TRBV7-2 and TRBJ1-3 provide the parts outside the CDR3, is GAGVSQSPSNKVTEKGKDVELRCDPISGHTALYWYRQSLGQGLEFLIYFQGNSAPDKSGLPSDRFSAERTGGSVSTLTIQRTQQEDSAVYLCASSLRASSGNTIYFGEGSWLTVV.

On this clone: At one end the junction does not follow the germline gene, possibly because of a read error. The chain joins TRBV7-6 to TRBJ1-1; no reliable D call. The V gene's germline CDR1 is SGHVS and CDR2 FNYEAQ. The CDR3 length is 14 residues. The CDR3: CASRTGGKNTVAFF. CDR3 DNA: TGTGCCAGCAGGACGGGAGGGAAGAACACTGTAGCTTTCTTT.

This chain joins TRBV29-1 and TRBJ2-3, with TRBD2 matching over 7 bases. The CDR3 is made up of 14 amino acids. In germline, CDR1 is SQVTM, CDR2 ANQGSEA. The ends lost 6 bases at V and 0 bases at J; junction bases unmatched: 6. The CDR3 is CSVRTRGSTDTQYF. The CDR3 DNA reads TGCAGCGTCCGGACTAGAGGGAGCACAGATACGCAGTATTTT.

The sample holds many counts of this clone. The chain carries TRBV7-8 and TRBJ2-5, with TRBD2 matching over 15 bases. The germline V gene has CDR1 SGHVS and CDR2 FQNEAQ. J gave up 5 bases and V 1 base, and 8 bases lay outside the gene matches. There are 18 residues in the CDR3. The CDR3 sequence: CASSLGTSGRARGETQYF. The CDR3 DNA reads as TGTGCCAGCAGCTTAGGGACTAGCGGGAGGGCCAGAGGTGAGACCCAGTACTTC.

This clone was counted many times. V gene TRBV12-3 or TRBV12-4 combines with J gene TRBJ1-1; unclear D gene. The CDR3 runs to 13 residues. The V end lost 7 bases, the J end lost 6 bases, and 15 bases lay between the germline ends. The CDR3 nucleotides are TGTGCCAGCACCATCCAGTTGTACGCTGAAGCTTTCTTT. This codes for CASTIQLYAEAFF.

The V and J genes are TRBV6-1 and TRBJ2-7; TRBD2 aligns across 10 bases. The CDR3 has 16 amino acids. CDR1 and CDR2 from the germline V gene are MNHNS and SASEGT. V gave up 6 bases and J gave up 2 bases; unmatched junction bases: 10. This CDR3 reads CASRGTSVGTTYEQYF. The CDR3 nucleotides read TGTGCCAGCAGGGGGACTAGCGTGGGGACCACCTACGAGCAGTACTTC.

The chain joins TRBV11-3 to TRBJ2-7, with 7 bases fitting TRBD1. The CDR3 extends over 15 amino acids. Germline CDR1 reads SGHNT; CDR2 reads YENEEA. Trimming took 1 base from V and 12 from J; bases not matched to a gene: 15. CDR3: CASSLGQGKNRGMYF. The CDR3 coding sequence is TGTGCCAGCAGCTTAGGACAGGGTAAAAATAGGGGGATGTACTTC. Full variable domain (remainder filled in from reference TRBV11-3 and TRBJ2-7): EAGVVQSPRYKIIEKKQPVAFWCNPISGHNTLYWYLQNLGQGPELLIRYENEEAVDDSQLPKDRFSAERLKGVDSTLKIQPAELGDSAVYLCASSLGQGKNRGMYFGPGTRLTVT.

This clone was counted many times. V is TRBV29-1 and J is TRBJ2-5; TRBD1 might be the D (6 bases). This CDR3 has 13 amino acids. Trimming took off 6 bases at V and 0 bases at J, with 11 bases between the two ends. Per germline, CDR1 SQVTM and CDR2 ANQGSEA. CDR3 nucleotides: TGCAGCGTCCAGGACAGATACCAAGAGACCCAGTACTTC. Translation gives CSVQDRYQETQYF.

This clone is categorized as medium-sized. The J gene is TRBJ2-3, the V gene TRBV9; tentatively, D is TRBD1 (5 bases). Germline values: CDR1 SGDLS, CDR2 YYNGEE. The ends were cut back, 1 base at V and 3 bases at J, with 6 bases in the middle. The CDR3 totals 13 residues. CDR3 nucleotides: TGTGCCAGCAGCGTACAGGGAACAGATACGCAGTATTTT. Its protein product is CASSVQGTDTQYF.

This clone was counted between two and nine times. The chain combines TRBV6-2 or TRBV6-3 with TRBJ2-7, with a tentative D call TRBD1 (6 bases). CDR1 MNHEY and CDR2 SVGEGT come from the germline V gene. Trimming took off 2 bases at V and 2 bases at J, with 16 bases between the two ends. This CDR3 region has 16 residues. The CDR3 here is CASSYPPGQGTYEQYF. The CDR3 DNA sequence: TGTGCCAGCAGTTACCCGCCGGGACAAGGGACCTACGAGCAGTACTTC.